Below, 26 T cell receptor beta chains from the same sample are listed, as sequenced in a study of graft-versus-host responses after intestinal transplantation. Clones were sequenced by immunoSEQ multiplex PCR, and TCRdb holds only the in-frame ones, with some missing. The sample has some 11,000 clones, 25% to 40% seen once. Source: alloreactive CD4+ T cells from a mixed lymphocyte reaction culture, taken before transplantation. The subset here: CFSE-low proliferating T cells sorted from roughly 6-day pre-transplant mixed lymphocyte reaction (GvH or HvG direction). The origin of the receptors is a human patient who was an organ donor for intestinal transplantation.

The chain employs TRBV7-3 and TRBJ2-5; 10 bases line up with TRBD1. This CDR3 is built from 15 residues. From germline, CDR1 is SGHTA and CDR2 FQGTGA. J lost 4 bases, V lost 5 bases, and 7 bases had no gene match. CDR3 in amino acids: CASSLGTGEGETQYF. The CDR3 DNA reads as TGTGCCAGCAGCCTTGGGACAGGGGAAGGAGAGACCCAGTACTTC.

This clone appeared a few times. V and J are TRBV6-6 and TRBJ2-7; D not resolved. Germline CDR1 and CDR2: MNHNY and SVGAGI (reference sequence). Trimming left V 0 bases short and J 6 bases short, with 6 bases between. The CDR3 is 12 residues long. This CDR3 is CASSYSSGEQYF. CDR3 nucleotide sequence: TGTGCCAGCAGTTACTCGTCAGGCGAGCAGTACTTC.

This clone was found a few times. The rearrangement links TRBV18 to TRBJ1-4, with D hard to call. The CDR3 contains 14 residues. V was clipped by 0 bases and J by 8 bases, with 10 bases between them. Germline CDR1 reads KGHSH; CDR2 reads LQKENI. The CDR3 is CASSPPSGGEKLFF. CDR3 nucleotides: TGTGCCAGCTCACCACCTTCAGGTGGGGAAAAACTGTTTTTT.

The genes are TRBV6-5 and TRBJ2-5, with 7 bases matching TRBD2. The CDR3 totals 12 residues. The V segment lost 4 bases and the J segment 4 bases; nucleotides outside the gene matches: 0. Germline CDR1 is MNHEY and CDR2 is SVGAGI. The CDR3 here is CASSWGGETQYF. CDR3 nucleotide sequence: TGTGCCAGCAGTTGGGGGGGAGAGACCCAGTACTTC.

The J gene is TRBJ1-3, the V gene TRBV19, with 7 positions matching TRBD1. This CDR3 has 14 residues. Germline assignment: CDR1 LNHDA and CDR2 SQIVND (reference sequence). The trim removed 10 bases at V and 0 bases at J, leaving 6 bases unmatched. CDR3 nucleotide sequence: TGTGCCACCCGGACAGGTCACTCTGGAAACACCATATATTTT. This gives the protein CATRTGHSGNTIYF.

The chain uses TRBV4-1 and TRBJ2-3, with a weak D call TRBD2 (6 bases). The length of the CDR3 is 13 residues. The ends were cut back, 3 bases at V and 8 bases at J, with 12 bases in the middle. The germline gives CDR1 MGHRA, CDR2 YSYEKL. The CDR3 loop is CASSQGLPGTQYF. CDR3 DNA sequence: TGCGCCAGCAGCCAGGGACTCCCAGGTACGCAGTATTTT.

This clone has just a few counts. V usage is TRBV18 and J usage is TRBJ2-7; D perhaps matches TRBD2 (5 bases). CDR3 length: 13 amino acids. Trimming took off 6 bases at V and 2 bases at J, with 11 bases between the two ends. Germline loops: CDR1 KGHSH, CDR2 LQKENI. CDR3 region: CASSPLTTYEQYF. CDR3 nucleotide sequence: TGTGCCAGCTCTCCCCTGACTACCTACGAGCAGTACTTC. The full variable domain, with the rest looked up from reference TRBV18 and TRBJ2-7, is NAGVMQNPRHLVRRRGQEARLRCSPMKGHSHVYWYRQLPEEGLKFMVYLQKENIIDESGMPKERFSAEFPKEGPSILRIQQVVRGDSAAYFCASSPLTTYEQYFGPGTRLTVT.

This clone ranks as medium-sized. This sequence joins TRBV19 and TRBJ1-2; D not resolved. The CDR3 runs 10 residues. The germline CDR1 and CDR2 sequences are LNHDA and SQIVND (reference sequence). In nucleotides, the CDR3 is TGTGCGACATCTAACTATGGCTACACCTTC. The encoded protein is CATSNYGYTF.

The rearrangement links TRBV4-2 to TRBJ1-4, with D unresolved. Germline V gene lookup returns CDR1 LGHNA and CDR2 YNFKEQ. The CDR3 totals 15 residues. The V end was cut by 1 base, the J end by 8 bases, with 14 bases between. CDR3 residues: CASSQGTSFGEKLFF. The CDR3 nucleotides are TGTGCCAGCAGCCAAGGCACCAGCTTCGGGGAAAAACTGTTTTTT.

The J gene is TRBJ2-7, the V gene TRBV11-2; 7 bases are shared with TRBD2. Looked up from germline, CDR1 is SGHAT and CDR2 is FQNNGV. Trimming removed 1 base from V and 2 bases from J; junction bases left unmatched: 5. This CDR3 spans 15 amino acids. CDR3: CASSLGGGIAYEQYF. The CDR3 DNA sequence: TGTGCCAGCAGCTTAGGCGGGGGTATAGCCTACGAGCAGTACTTC.

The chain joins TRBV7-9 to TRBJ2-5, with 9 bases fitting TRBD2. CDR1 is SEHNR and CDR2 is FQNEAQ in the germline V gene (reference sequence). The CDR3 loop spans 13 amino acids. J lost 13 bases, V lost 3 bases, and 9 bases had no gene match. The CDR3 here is CASSLSPAGGTYF. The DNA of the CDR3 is TGTGCCAGCAGCTTGTCGCCAGCGGGGGGAACGTACTTC.

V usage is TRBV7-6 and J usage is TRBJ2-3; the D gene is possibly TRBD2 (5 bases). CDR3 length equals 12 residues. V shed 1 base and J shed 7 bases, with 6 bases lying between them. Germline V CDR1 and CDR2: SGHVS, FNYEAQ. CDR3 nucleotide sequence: TGTGCCAGCAGCTTAGGAGGGAATACGCAGTATTTT. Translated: CASSLGGNTQYF.

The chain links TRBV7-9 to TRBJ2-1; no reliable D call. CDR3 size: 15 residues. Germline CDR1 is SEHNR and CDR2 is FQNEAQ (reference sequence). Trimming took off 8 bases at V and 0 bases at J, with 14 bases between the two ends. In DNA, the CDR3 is TGTGCCAGCGGCTCGATTTGGAGCTCCTACAATGAGCAGTTCTTC. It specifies CASGSIWSSYNEQFF.

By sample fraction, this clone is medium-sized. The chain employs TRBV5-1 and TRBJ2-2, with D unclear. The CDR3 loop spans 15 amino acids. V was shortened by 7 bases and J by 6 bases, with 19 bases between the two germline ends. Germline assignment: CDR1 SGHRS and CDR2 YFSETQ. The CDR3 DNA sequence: TGCGCCAGCGGGTCGGGTCCTGAGATGGCCGGGGAGCTGTTTTTT. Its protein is CASGSGPEMAGELFF.

Here the CDR3 DNA reads TGTGCCTGGTCCAGACAGGCCCCGAACACCATATATTTT. Its protein is CAWSRQAPNTIYF. The V and J genes are TRBV30 and TRBJ1-3; D possibly corresponds to TRBD1 (6 bases). From germline, CDR1 is GTSNPN and CDR2 SVGIG (reference sequence). The CDR3 has 13 amino acids. Trimming stripped 5 bases from V and 7 bases from J, with 15 bases between.

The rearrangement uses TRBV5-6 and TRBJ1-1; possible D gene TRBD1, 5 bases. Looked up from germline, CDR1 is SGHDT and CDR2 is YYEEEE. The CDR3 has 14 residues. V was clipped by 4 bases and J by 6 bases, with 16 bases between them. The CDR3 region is CASSIPQGSSEAFF. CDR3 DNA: TGTGCCAGCAGCATCCCTCAGGGTAGTTCTGAAGCTTTCTTT.

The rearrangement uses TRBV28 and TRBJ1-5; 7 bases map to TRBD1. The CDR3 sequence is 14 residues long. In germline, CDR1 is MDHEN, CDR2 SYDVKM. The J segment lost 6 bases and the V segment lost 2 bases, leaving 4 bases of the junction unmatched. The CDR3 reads CASSLRGPGQPQHF. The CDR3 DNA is TGTGCCAGCAGTTTAAGGGGGCCGGGTCAGCCCCAGCATTTT.

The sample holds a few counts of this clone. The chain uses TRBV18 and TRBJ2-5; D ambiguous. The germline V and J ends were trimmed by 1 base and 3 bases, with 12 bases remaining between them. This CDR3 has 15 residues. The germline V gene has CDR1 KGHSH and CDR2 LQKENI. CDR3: CASSPLLRSEETQYF. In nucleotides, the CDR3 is TGTGCCAGCTCACCACTCCTTCGATCGGAAGAGACCCAGTACTTC.

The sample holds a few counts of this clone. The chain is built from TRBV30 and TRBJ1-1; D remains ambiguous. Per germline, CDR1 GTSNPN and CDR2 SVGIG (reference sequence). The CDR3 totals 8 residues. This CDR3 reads CPVKRAFF. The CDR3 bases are TGTCCCGTAAAGAGAGCTTTCTTT.

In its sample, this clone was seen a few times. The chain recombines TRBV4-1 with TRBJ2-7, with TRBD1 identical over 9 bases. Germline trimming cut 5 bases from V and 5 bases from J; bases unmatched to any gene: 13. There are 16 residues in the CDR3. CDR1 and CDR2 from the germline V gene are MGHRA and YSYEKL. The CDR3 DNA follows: TGCGCCAGCAGCACTAAACCGGGACAGGGCTACCACGAGCAGTACTTC. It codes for CASSTKPGQGYHEQYF.

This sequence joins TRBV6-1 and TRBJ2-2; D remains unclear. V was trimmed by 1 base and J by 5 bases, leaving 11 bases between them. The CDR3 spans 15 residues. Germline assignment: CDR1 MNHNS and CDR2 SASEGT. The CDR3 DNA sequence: TGTGCCAGCAGTGAAGGTAGCTCTTGGACCGGGGAGCTGTTTTTT. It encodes CASSEGSSWTGELFF.

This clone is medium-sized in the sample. CDR3 protein: CASSPTLGGNTEAFF. In nucleotides, the CDR3 is TGTGCCAGCTCACCAACTTTGGGGGGGAACACTGAAGCTTTCTTT. The rearrangement links TRBV18 to TRBJ1-1; D might be TRBD1 (5 bases). Trimming left V 2 bases short and J 1 base short, with 11 bases between. This CDR3 is built from 15 residues. Germline V CDR1 and CDR2: KGHSH, LQKENI.

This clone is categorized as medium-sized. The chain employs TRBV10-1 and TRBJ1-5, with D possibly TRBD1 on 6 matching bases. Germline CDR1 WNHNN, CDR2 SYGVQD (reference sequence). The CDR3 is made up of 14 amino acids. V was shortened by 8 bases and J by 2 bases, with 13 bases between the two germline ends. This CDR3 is CASPRGGCNQPQHF. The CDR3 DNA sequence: TGCGCCAGCCCGAGAGGGGGTTGCAATCAGCCCCAGCATTTT.

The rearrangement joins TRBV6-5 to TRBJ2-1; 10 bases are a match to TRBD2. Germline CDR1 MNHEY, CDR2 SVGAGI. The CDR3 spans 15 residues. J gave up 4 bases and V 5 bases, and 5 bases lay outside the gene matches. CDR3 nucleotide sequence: TGTGCCAGCAGTAGCAGCGGGGGGGCTTACAATGAGCAGTTCTTC. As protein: CASSSSGGAYNEQFF.

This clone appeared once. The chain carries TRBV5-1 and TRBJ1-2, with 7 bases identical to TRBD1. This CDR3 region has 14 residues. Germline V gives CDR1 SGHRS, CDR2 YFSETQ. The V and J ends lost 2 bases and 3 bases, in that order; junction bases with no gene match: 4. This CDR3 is CASSLAGTDYGYTF. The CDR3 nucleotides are TGCGCCAGCAGCTTAGCCGGGACAGACTATGGCTACACCTTC. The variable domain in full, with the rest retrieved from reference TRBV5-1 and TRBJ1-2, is KAGVTQTPRYLIKTRGQQVTLSCSPISGHRSVSWYQQTPGQGLQFLFEYFSETQRNKGNFPGRFSGRQFSNSRSEMNVSTLELGDSALYLCASSLAGTDYGYTFGSGTRLTVV.

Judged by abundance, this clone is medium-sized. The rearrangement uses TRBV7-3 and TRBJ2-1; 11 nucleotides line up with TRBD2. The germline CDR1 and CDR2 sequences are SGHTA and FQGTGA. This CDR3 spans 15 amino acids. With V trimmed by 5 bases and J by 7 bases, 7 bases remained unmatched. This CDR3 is CASSVSGGAGNEQFF. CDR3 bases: TGTGCCAGCAGCGTTAGCGGGGGGGCGGGGAATGAGCAGTTCTTC.